This entry describes one T cell receptor beta chain. This CDR3 has 15 residues. Trimming removed 4 bases from V and 3 bases from J, with 12 bases in between. Germline V gene lookup returns CDR1 SGHDN and CDR2 FVKESK. The data belong to a study of blood T cell repertoires in COVID-19. Study in general: From the United States, Italy and Spain came samples of acute and convalescent COVID-19.

The repertoire was sequenced with immunoSEQ multiplex PCR; TCRdb's copy has only in-frame clones and lacks some. Of a few hundred thousand clones listed, 80% to 90% are singletons. This chain links TRBV14 with TRBJ2-2; the D gene is possibly TRBD1 (6 bases). The receptor was isolated from a young woman who had recovered from COVID-19. The sample was PBMCs or T cells enriched from blood (not recorded which). The CDR3 here is CASSLQGTDTGELFF. DNA of the CDR3: TGTGCCAGCAGCCTACAGGGTACTGACACCGGGGAGCTGTTTTTT.